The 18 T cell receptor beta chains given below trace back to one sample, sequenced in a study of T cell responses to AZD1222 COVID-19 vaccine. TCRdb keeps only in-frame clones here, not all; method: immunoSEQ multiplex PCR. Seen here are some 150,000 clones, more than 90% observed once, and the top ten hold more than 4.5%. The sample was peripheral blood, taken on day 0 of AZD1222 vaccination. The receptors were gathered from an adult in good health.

The CDR3 DNA follows: TGTGCCAGCGGTCAGGGTCCCTACGAGCAGTACTTC. This sequence encodes CASGQGPYEQYF. This chain connects TRBV6-5 to TRBJ2-7; the D gene is possibly TRBD1 (5 bases). Germline V gene data show CDR1 as MNHEY and CDR2 as SVGAGI. This CDR3 spans 12 amino acids. V was trimmed by 8 bases and J by 2 bases, leaving 10 bases between them.

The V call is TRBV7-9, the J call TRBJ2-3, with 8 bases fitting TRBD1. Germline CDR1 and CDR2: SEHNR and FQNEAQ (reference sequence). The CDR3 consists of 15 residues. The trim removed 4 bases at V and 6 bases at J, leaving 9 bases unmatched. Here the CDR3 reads CASSSGQGLIDTQYF. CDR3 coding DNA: TGTGCCAGCAGCTCAGGACAGGGTCTTATCGATACGCAGTATTTT.

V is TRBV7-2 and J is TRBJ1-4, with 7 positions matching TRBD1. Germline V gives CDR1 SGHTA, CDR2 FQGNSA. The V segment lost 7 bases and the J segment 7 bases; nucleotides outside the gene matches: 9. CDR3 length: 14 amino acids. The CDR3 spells CASNPTGIGEKLFF. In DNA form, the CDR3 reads TGTGCCAGCAACCCGACAGGGATCGGTGAAAAACTGTTTTTT.

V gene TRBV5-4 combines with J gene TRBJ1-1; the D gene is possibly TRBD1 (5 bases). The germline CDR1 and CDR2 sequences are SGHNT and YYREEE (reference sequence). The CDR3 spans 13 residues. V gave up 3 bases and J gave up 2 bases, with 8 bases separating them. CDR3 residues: CASSWDRNTEAFF. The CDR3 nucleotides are TGTGCCAGCAGCTGGGACCGAAACACTGAAGCTTTCTTT.

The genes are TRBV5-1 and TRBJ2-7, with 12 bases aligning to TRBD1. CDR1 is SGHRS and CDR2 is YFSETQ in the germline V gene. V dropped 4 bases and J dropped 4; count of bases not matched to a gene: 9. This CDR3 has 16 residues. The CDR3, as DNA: TGCGCCAGCAGCCCGAGGGACAGGGGGCTAGGGTACGAGCAGTACTTC. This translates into CASSPRDRGLGYEQYF.

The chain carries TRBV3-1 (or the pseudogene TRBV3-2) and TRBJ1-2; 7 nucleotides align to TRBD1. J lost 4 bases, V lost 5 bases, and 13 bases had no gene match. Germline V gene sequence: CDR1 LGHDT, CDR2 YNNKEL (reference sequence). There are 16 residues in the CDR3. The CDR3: CASSKTWDREGYGYTF. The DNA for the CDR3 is TGTGCCAGCAGCAAAACTTGGGACAGAGAAGGCTATGGCTACACCTTC.

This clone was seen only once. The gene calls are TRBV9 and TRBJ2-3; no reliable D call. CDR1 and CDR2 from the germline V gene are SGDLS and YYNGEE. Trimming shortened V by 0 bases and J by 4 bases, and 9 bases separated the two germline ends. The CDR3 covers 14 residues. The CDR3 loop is CASSVGLVSDTQYF. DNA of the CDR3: TGTGCCAGCAGCGTAGGCTTAGTTTCAGATACGCAGTATTTT. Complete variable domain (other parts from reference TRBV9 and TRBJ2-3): DSGVTQTPKHLITATGQRVTLRCSPRSGDLSVYWYQQSLDQGLQFLIQYYNGEERAKGNILERFSAQQFPDLHSELNLSSLELGDSALYFCASSVGLVSDTQYFGPGTRLTVL.

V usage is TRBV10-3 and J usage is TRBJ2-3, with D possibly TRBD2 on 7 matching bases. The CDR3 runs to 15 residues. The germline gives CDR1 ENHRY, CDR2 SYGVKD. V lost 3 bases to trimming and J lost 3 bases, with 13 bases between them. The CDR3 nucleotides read TGTGCCATCAGTGATCCGAGGGGGGGAACAGATACGCAGTATTTT. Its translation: CAISDPRGGTDTQYF.

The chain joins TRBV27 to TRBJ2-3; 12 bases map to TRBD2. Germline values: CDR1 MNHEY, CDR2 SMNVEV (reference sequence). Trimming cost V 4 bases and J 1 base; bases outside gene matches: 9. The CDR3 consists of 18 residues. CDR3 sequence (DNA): TGTGCCAGCAGTTCGACTAGCGGGAGAAGTTTGGGCACAGATACGCAGTATTTT. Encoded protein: CASSSTSGRSLGTDTQYF.

The CDR3 is CASSLGAGGNTQYF. The CDR3 DNA reads as TGTGCCAGCAGTTTAGGTGCAGGGGGCAATACGCAGTATTTT. The gene calls are TRBV28 and TRBJ2-3, with 8 bases identical to TRBD1. The J segment lost 7 bases and the V segment lost 2 bases, leaving 5 bases of the junction unmatched. The CDR3 spans 14 residues. Germline V gives CDR1 MDHEN, CDR2 SYDVKM.

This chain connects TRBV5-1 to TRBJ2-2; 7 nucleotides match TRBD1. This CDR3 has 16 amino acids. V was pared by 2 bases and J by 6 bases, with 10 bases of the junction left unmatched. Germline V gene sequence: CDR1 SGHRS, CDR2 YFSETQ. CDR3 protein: CASSLTIDRVAGELFF. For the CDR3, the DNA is TGCGCCAGCAGCTTAACCATCGACAGGGTGGCCGGGGAGCTGTTTTTT.

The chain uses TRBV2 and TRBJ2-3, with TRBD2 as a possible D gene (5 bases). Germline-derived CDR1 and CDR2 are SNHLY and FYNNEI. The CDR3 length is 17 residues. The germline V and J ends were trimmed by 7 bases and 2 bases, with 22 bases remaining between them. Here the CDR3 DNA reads TGTGCCAGCAACGTTAATCTCCGGGGTTTGACCACAGATACGCAGTATTTT. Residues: CASNVNLRGLTTDTQYF.

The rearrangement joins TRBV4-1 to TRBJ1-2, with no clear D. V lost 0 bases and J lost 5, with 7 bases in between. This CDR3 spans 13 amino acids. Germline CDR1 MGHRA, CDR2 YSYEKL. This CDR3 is CASSQEERYGYTF. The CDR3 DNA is TGCGCCAGCAGCCAAGAAGAAAGGTATGGCTACACCTTC.

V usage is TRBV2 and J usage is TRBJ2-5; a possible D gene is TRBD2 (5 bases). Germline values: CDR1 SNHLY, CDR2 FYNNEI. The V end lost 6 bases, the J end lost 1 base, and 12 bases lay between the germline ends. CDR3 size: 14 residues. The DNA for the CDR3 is TGTGCCAGCAGCGAGGAGGTGGGCCAAGAGACCCAGTACTTC. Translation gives CASSEEVGQETQYF.

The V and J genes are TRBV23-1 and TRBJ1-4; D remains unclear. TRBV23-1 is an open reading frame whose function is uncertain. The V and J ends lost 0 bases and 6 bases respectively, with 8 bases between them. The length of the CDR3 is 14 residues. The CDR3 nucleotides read TGCGCCAGCAGTCAATCGTCGGCGGATGAAAAACTGTTTTTT. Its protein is CASSQSSADEKLFF.

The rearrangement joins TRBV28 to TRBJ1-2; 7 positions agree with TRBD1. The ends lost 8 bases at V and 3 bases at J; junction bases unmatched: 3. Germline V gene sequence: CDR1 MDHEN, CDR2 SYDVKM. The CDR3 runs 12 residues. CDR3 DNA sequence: TGTGCCAGCCGAAGGGGGCACTATGGCTACACCTTC. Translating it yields CASRRGHYGYTF.

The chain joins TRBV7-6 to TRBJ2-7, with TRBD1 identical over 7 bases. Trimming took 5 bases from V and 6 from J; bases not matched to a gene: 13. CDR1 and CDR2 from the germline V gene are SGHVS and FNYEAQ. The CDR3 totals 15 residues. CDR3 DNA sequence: TGTGCCAGCAGCGCACAAGACAGGGTCGGTTCCGAGCAGTACTTC. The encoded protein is CASSAQDRVGSEQYF.

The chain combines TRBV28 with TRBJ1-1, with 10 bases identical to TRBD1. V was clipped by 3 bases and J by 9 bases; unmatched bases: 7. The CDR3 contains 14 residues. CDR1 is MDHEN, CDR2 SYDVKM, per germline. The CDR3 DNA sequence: TGTGCCAGCAGTTTTGTCCGGGACAGGGGAAAAGCTTTCTTT. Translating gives CASSFVRDRGKAFF.